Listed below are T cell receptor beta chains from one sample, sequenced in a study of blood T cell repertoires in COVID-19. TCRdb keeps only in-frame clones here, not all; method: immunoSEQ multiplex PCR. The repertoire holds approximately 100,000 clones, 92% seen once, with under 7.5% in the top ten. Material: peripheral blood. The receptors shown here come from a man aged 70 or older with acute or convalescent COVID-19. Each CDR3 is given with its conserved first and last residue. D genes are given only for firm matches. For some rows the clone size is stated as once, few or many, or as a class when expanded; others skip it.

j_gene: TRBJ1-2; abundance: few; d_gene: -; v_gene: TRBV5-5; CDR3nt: TGTGCCAGCAGCCATGGGCCAGACTACACCTTC; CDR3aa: CASSHGPDYTF
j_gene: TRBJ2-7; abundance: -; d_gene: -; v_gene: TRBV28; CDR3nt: TGTGCCAGCAGGCCAGGCGAACCTTACGAGCAGTACTTC; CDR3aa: CASRPGEPYEQYF
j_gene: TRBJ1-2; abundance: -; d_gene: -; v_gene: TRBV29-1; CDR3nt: TGCAGCGTCTCATACAGGGAATGGGGCTACACCTTC; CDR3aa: CSVSYREWGYTF
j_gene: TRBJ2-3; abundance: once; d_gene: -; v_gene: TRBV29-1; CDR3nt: TGCAGCGTTGACGGGGAGAAAAGGGGCACAGATACGCAGTATTTT; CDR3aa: CSVDGEKRGTDTQYF
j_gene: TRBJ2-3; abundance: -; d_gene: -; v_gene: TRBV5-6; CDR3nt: TGTGCCAGCAGTTTAGCGGATACGCAGTATTTT; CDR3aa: CASSLADTQYF
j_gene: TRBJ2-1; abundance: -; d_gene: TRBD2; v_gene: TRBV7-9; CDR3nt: TGTGCCGGAGCTAGCGGCAATGAGCAGTTCTTC; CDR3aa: CAGASGNEQFF
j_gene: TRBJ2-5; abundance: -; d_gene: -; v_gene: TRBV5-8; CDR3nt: TGTGCCAGCAGCTTAGGGGGGGCCACGGAGACCCAGTACTTC; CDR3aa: CASSLGGATETQYF
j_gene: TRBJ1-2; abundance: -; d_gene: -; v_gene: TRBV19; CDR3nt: TGTGCCACCCATGGGGGGTATACGGGCTACACCTTC; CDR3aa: CATHGGYTGYTF
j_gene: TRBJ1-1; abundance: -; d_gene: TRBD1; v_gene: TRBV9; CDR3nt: TGTGCCAGCAGCGTCGGACTTACAGGGGTGAACACTGAAGCTTTCTTT; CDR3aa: CASSVGLTGVNTEAFF
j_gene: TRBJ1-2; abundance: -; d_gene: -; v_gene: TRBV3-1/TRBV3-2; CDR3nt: TGTGCCAGCAGCCAAGAGGGGGCGCGAGACTATGGCTACACCTTC; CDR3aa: CASSQEGARDYGYTF
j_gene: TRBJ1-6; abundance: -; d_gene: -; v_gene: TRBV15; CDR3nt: TGTGCCACCAGCAGAGTAGGGGGTGATTCACCCCTCCACTTT; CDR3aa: CATSRVGGDSPLHF
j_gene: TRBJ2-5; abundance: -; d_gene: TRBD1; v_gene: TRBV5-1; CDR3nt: TGCGCCAGCAGCTTGCAGGGGGCAGAGACCCAGTACTTC; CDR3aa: CASSLQGAETQYF
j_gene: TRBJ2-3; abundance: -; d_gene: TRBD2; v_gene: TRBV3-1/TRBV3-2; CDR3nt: TGTGCCAGCATACCCTCTAGCGGGTGCACAGATACGCAGTATTTT; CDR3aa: CASIPSSGCTDTQYF
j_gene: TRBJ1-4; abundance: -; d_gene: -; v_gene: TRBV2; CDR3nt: TGTGCCAGCAGTGAGAGGCGCATTAATGAAAAACTGTTTTTT; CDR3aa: CASSERRINEKLFF
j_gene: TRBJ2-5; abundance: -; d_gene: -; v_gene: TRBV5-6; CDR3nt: TGTGCCAGCAGCTTGCTGGGGCCAGAGACCCAGTACTTC; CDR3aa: CASSLLGPETQYF
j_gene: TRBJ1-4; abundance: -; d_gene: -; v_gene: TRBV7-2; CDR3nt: TGTGCCAGCAGCTTAGGATTAACAGGGCCGATGGAAAAACTGTTTTTT; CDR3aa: CASSLGLTGPMEKLFF
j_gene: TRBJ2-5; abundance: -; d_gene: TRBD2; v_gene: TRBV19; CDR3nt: TGTGCCAGTATCGGGGGGATGGAGACCCAGTACTTC; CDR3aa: CASIGGMETQYF
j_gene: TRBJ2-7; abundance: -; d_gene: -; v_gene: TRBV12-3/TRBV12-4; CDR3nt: TGTGCCAGCAGTTCGGAGGGAAGCTACGAGCAGTACTTC; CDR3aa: CASSSEGSYEQYF
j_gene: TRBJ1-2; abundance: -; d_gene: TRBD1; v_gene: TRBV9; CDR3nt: TGTGCCAGCAGCGGGGGGACAGGGGGCTTTTATGGCTACACCTTC; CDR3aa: CASSGGTGGFYGYTF
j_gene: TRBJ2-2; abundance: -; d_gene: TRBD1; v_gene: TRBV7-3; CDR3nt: TGTGCCAGCAGCTTATACAGGGGGCGACAGGTCGGGGAGCTGTTTTTT; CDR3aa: CASSLYRGRQVGELFF
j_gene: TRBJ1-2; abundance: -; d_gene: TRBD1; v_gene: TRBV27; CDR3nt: TGTGCCAGCAGTTTACGTGGGACAGGGGCCGACTTCTATGGCTACACCTTC; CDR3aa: CASSLRGTGADFYGYTF
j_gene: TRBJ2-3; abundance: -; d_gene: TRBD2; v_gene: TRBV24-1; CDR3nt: TGTGCCACCAAACCAGCGGGGTCCACAGATACGCAGTATTTT; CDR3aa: CATKPAGSTDTQYF
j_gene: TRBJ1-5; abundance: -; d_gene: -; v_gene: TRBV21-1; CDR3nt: TGTGCCAGCAGCAAATCCCCAGTTCAGCCCCAGCATTTT; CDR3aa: CASSKSPVQPQHF
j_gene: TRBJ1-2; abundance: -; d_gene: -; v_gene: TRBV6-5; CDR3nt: TGTGCCAGCAGGACACAGGGTTGGGGAGGCTACACCTTC; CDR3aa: CASRTQGWGGYTF
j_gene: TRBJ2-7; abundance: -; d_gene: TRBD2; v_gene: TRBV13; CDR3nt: TGTGCCAGCAGCTTAGGCCCTGCGGTGGGGGGGTACGAGCAGTACTTC; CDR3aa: CASSLGPAVGGYEQYF
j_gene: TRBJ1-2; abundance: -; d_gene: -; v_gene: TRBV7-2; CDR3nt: TGTGCCAGCAGCCAATTTAGTAGCTATGGCTACACCTTC; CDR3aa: CASSQFSSYGYTF